The 26 T cell receptor beta chains listed next were all sequenced from one sample in a study of blood T cell repertoires in COVID-19. Profiling relied on immunoSEQ multiplex PCR, and the TCRdb table lists in-frame clones only, not all of them. The sample holds about 190,000 clones; 84% are singletons and the top ten take roughly 3.2%. Sample: PBMCs or T cells enriched from blood (not recorded which). Every receptor here comes from a woman in her thirties who had recovered from COVID-19.

The genes are TRBV19 and TRBJ2-2; 8 nucleotides line up with TRBD1. The CDR3 has 16 amino acids. Germline lookup yields CDR1 LNHDA and CDR2 SQIVND (reference sequence). V was pared by 4 bases and J by 2 bases, with 6 bases of the junction left unmatched. CDR3 amino acids: CASSTPGGPNTGELFF. In DNA form, the CDR3 reads TGTGCCAGTAGTACCCCAGGGGGCCCTAACACCGGGGAGCTGTTTTTT.

The rearrangement joins TRBV5-1 to TRBJ1-5, with 9 bases fitting TRBD1. V lost 3 bases to trimming and J lost 4 bases; unmatched junction nucleotides: 5. The CDR3 contains 15 residues. Looked up from germline, CDR1 is SGHRS and CDR2 is YFSETQ. The CDR3 coding sequence is TGCGCCAGCAGCTCCGGGACAGGGCTAAATCAGCCCCAGCATTTT. Translating it yields CASSSGTGLNQPQHF.

This chain joins TRBV12-3 or TRBV12-4 and TRBJ1-3; TRBD1 might be the D (5 bases). The ends were cut back, 6 bases at V and 2 bases at J, with 8 bases in the middle. The CDR3 has 13 amino acids. The CDR3 sequence is CASRSGAGNTIYF. DNA of the CDR3: TGTGCCAGCAGGTCGGGGGCTGGAAACACCATATATTTT.

This clone was counted a single time. V is TRBV6-1 and J is TRBJ2-5; D may be TRBD1 (5 bases). Trimming took off 3 bases at V and 7 bases at J, with 18 bases between the two ends. CDR3 length equals 15 residues. The germline V gene has CDR1 MNHNS and CDR2 SASEGT. This chain's CDR3 is CASSDRVGAIGTQYF. The CDR3 DNA follows: TGTGCCAGCAGTGATCGGGTTGGGGCGATTGGGACCCAGTACTTC.

This rearrangement joins TRBV4-2 to TRBJ1-4; the D gene is possibly TRBD1 (5 bases). CDR1 is LGHNA, CDR2 YNFKEQ, per germline. Trimming pared 5 bases from V and 6 bases from J, leaving 13 bases between. This CDR3 is 14 amino acids long. The CDR3 DNA reads as TGTGCCAGCAGCTCAAGGGGCGGAGATGAAAAACTGTTTTTT. Encoded protein: CASSSRGGDEKLFF.

V and J are TRBV19 and TRBJ1-4; D uncertain. The length of the CDR3 is 14 residues. V gave up 1 base and J gave up 4 bases, with 7 bases separating them. Germline-derived CDR1 and CDR2 are LNHDA and SQIVND (reference sequence). The DNA for the CDR3 is TGTGCCAGTAGTATAGGAGTCGGTAATGAAAAACTGTTTTTT. This sequence encodes CASSIGVGNEKLFF.

This clone was picked up a small number of times. V and J are TRBV3-1 (or the pseudogene TRBV3-2) and TRBJ2-7, with TRBD2 identical over 7 bases. V lost 4 bases to trimming and J lost 4 bases; unmatched junction nucleotides: 10. Germline-derived CDR1 and CDR2 are LGHDT and YNNKEL (reference sequence). The CDR3 is made up of 15 amino acids. The CDR3 reads CASSRQNSGGYEQYF. The CDR3, as DNA: TGTGCCAGCAGCCGCCAAAACTCGGGGGGTTACGAGCAGTACTTC.

This chain links TRBV6-6 with TRBJ1-1; 9 bases fit TRBD1. The germline gives CDR1 MNHNY, CDR2 SVGAGI (reference sequence). Germline trimming cut 6 bases from V and 11 bases from J; bases unmatched to any gene: 10. This CDR3 is 13 amino acids long. CDR3 sequence (DNA): TGTGCCAGCAGCGCCACAGGGGGCGCGAGGGCTTTCTTT. Residues: CASSATGGARAFF.

V usage is TRBV12-3 or TRBV12-4 and J usage is TRBJ2-2; TRBD2 is a possible D gene (5 bases). The CDR3 sequence is 13 residues long. Deletions cut 6 bases from V and 7 bases from J, with 12 bases between. The CDR3 nucleotides read TGTGCCAGCAGCCCCGCGGCGGGCGGGGAGCTGTTTTTT. Its translation is CASSPAAGGELFF.

This chain uses TRBV7-9 with TRBJ2-1, with D possibly being TRBD1 (6 bases). Trimming took off 1 base at V and 7 bases at J, with 8 bases between the two ends. CDR3 size: 13 residues. In germline, CDR1 is SEHNR, CDR2 FQNEAQ (reference sequence). CDR3 DNA: TGTGCCAGCAGCTTAGGGGGGCGGAATGAGCAGTTCTTC. It translates to CASSLGGRNEQFF.

The chain joins TRBV3-1 (or the pseudogene TRBV3-2) to TRBJ1-4; D not resolved. This CDR3 is built from 12 residues. Germline-derived CDR1 and CDR2 are LGHDT and YNNKEL (reference sequence). The V gene lost 4 bases and the J gene lost 8 bases, with 8 bases spanning the gap. In DNA, the CDR3 is TGTGCCAGCAGCCGCCAACGGGAAAAACTGTTTTTT. Translation: CASSRQREKLFF.

J is TRBJ2-2 and V is TRBV11-3, with D possibly TRBD2 on 6 matching bases. This CDR3 spans 13 amino acids. V lost 5 bases, J lost 4 bases, and 8 bases lay in between. The germline V gene has CDR1 SGHNT and CDR2 YENEEA. CDR3 sequence (DNA): TGTGCCAGCAGCCCGGGAGCCACCGGGGAGCTGTTTTTT. It translates to CASSPGATGELFF.

The V gene is TRBV15, the J gene TRBJ1-3; D call uncertain. CDR1 and CDR2 from the germline V gene are LNHNV and YYDKDF (reference sequence). V was shortened by 3 bases and J by 0 bases, with 18 bases between the two germline ends. There are 18 residues in the CDR3. The CDR3 here is CATSSSFMAGISGNTIYF. For the CDR3, the DNA is TGTGCCACCAGCAGTAGTTTTATGGCAGGCATCTCTGGAAACACCATATATTTT.

The chain uses TRBV27 and TRBJ2-5; TRBD1 agrees at 8 bases. Germline assignment: CDR1 MNHEY and CDR2 SMNVEV (reference sequence). V was clipped by 6 bases and J by 4 bases; unmatched bases: 7. The CDR3 runs to 14 residues. The CDR3 region has the DNA TGTGCCAGCAGGCTTACAGGGGGTGTAGAGACCCAGTACTTC. Translated, it gives CASRLTGGVETQYF.

This chain connects TRBV28 to TRBJ2-3, with TRBD2 identical over 15 bases. This CDR3 comprises 16 residues. The J segment lost 1 base and the V segment lost 10 bases, leaving 6 bases of the junction unmatched. Germline lookup yields CDR1 MDHEN and CDR2 SYDVKM. CDR3 nucleotides: TGTGCCACGGGACTAGCGGGAGGCGGTGGCACAGATACGCAGTATTTT. Amino acids: CATGLAGGGGTDTQYF. Complete variable domain (other parts from reference TRBV28 and TRBJ2-3): DVKVTQSSRYLVKRTGEKVFLECVQDMDHENMFWYRQDPGLGLRLIYFSYDVKMKEKGDIPEGYSVSREKKERFSLILESASTNQTSMYLCATGLAGGGGTDTQYFGPGTRLTVL.

This rearrangement joins TRBV3-1 (or the pseudogene TRBV3-2) to TRBJ1-2; maybe TRBD1 (6 bases). Germline lookup yields CDR1 LGHDT and CDR2 YNNKEL (reference sequence). The CDR3 is made up of 16 amino acids. V dropped 1 base and J dropped 4 bases, with 16 bases sitting between them. This chain's CDR3 is CASSQGGGRGGYGYTF. The CDR3 DNA reads as TGTGCCAGCAGCCAAGGCGGGGGGCGCGGAGGCTATGGCTACACCTTC.

The genes are TRBV10-3 and TRBJ2-7; D may be TRBD1 (6 bases). CDR3 size: 14 residues. Germline V gives CDR1 ENHRY, CDR2 SYGVKD. The V gene lost 5 bases and the J gene lost 3 bases, with 14 bases spanning the gap. This chain's CDR3 is CAISQQGTNYEQYF. The CDR3 bases are TGTGCCATCAGTCAACAAGGGACAAACTACGAGCAGTACTTC.

Comments on this clone: At the DNA level, this CDR3 is encoded by other sequences in the same sample as well. The chain is built from TRBV29-1 and TRBJ1-2; 7 nucleotides align to TRBD1. Losses at the gene ends were 5 bases for V and 4 bases for J; bases not matched to a gene: 4. This CDR3 is 12 amino acids long. Per germline, CDR1 SQVTM and CDR2 ANQGSEA. CDR3 sequence reads: CSVQGQSYGYTF. CDR3 DNA sequence: TGCAGCGTTCAGGGACAGAGCTATGGCTACACCTTC.

This clone has a single count. The V call is TRBV15, the J call TRBJ1-1, with unresolved D. Trimming shortened V by 6 bases and J by 3 bases, and 17 bases separated the two germline ends. The germline CDR1 and CDR2 sequences are LNHNV and YYDKDF (reference sequence). This CDR3 region has 15 residues. The CDR3 nucleotides are TGTGCCACCAGTCCAGGCCCTTGGAAAGACACTGAAGCTTTCTTT. Translation: CATSPGPWKDTEAFF.

The chain joins TRBV5-4 to TRBJ1-3; possibly TRBD1 for D (6 bases). The germline gives CDR1 SGHNT, CDR2 YYREEE (reference sequence). The CDR3 has 15 residues. Trimming took 0 bases from V and 3 from J, leaving 10 bases between them. As DNA, the CDR3 is TGTGCCAGCAGCTTGGACAGGGCTGGTGGAAACACCATATATTTT. Amino acids: CASSLDRAGGNTIYF.

CDR3 loop: CASRTGDGTDTQYF. As DNA, the CDR3 is TGTGCCAGTAGAACAGGGGACGGCACAGATACGCAGTATTTT. The chain links TRBV19 to TRBJ2-3, with 7 bases identical to TRBD1. V lost 6 bases to trimming and J lost 1 base; unmatched junction nucleotides: 4. CDR3 length: 14 amino acids. The V gene's germline CDR1 is LNHDA and CDR2 SQIVND (reference sequence).

V and J are TRBV7-9 and TRBJ2-3, with 8 nucleotides matching TRBD1. CDR1 is SEHNR and CDR2 is FQNEAQ in the germline V gene (reference sequence). The CDR3 is made up of 14 amino acids. The V segment lost 1 base and the J segment 4 bases; nucleotides outside the gene matches: 1. The DNA of the CDR3 is TGTGCCAGCAGCTTAGAGGGACAGGCAGATACGCAGTATTTT. Translating gives CASSLEGQADTQYF.

V and J are TRBV19 and TRBJ1-1; 8 bases fit TRBD1. The CDR3 spans 12 residues. The V gene end was trimmed by 10 bases and the J gene end by 8 bases; junction bases not matched to a gene: 9. Germline V gives CDR1 LNHDA, CDR2 SQIVND (reference sequence). For the CDR3, the DNA is TGTGCCACTATCCGACAGGGGCGGGAAGCTTTCTTT. It encodes CATIRQGREAFF.

V gene TRBV4-2 combines with J gene TRBJ2-3; 14 bases line up with TRBD2. The CDR3 runs to 19 residues. Germline V gene data show CDR1 as LGHNA and CDR2 as YNFKEQ. With 0 bases clipped from V and 2 bases from J, the junction kept 7 bases outside the gene matches. For the CDR3, the DNA is TGTGCCAGCAGCCAAGATACGGGGACTAGCGGGGGACCCACAGATACGCAGTATTTT. It yields the protein CASSQDTGTSGGPTDTQYF.

The chain links TRBV7-2 to TRBJ1-1; D perhaps matches TRBD1 (6 bases). V was trimmed by 2 bases and J by 5 bases, leaving 12 bases between them. Germline values: CDR1 SGHTA, CDR2 FQGNSA. This CDR3 is 14 amino acids long. CDR3 sequence: CASSLSGVLTEAFF. The CDR3 DNA follows: TGTGCCAGCAGCTTATCAGGGGTACTTACTGAAGCTTTCTTT.

In its sample, this clone was seen once. The chain is built from TRBV11-2 and TRBJ1-1; D may be TRBD1 (6 bases). The CDR3 has 15 amino acids. Germline loops: CDR1 SGHAT, CDR2 FQNNGV. V lost 5 bases and J lost 6, with 19 bases in between. The DNA of the CDR3 is TGTGCCAGCAGCCGCCCCACAGGGCCAGTCGCTGAAGCTTTCTTT. This encodes CASSRPTGPVAEAFF.